The T cell receptor beta chain under discussion was sequenced for a study of T cell clonotyping in hematopoietic cell transplantation. General observations from the study: Without cell sorting, CD4 versus CD8 contributions remain unresolved. After transplant, recipient diversity fell while pathologically expanded clonotypes grew through day 180.

Assay: immunoSEQ multiplex PCR; the TCRdb copy retains only in-frame clones and omits some. The data contain 10,000 to 15,000 clones, over 75% of them singletons. Note on this clone: The antigen remains unidentified.

There are 13 residues in the CDR3. The V end was cut by 7 bases, the J end by 5 bases, with 14 bases between. Germline CDR1 and CDR2: MNHNS and SASEGT. This clonotype originated in a man aged 25-45 years in good health. Some clones in this sample may be carry-over from other donors' samples. The sequencing sample was made of peripheral blood mononuclear cells. The rearrangement uses TRBV6-1 and TRBJ1-1; D is perhaps TRBD1 (6 bases). In DNA form, the CDR3 reads TGTGCCAGCAAATCACGGGGGCTAACTGAAGCTTTCTTT. Encoded protein: CASKSRGLTEAFF.